Below are 29 T cell receptor beta chains sequenced from a single sample in a study of shared clonotypes between healthy human individuals. Sequencing used immunoSEQ multiplex PCR; TCRdb keeps in-frame clones, though not all of them. Found here are some 470,000 clones, over 65% of them singletons; the top ten hold about an eighth. The sequenced sample consisted of PBMCs. All receptors derive from a woman between 35 and 50 years old in good health. Some clones in this sample may be carry-over from other donors' samples.

This clone was observed a few times. Other nucleotide sequences in the sample specify the same CDR3. The rearrangement links TRBV19 to TRBJ1-1, with unresolved D. From germline, CDR1 is LNHDA and CDR2 SQIVND (reference sequence). This CDR3 is built from 12 residues. V was pared by 1 base and J by 8 bases, with 8 bases between. CDR3: CASSIGPGEAFF. CDR3 DNA sequence: TGTGCCAGTAGTATAGGGCCAGGCGAAGCTTTCTTT.

Turning to this clone: This may come from a read error, since a much larger clone is one base off. The genes are TRBV6-4 and TRBJ2-1, with a weak D call TRBD1 (5 bases). V was clipped by 1 base and J by 6 bases, with 7 bases between them. The CDR3 is 13 residues long. The germline V gene encodes CDR1 MRHNA and CDR2 SNTAGT. CDR3 in amino acids: CASSDLGVNEQFF. In DNA, the CDR3 is TGTGCCAGCAGTGACTTAGGGGTCAATGAGCAGTTCTTC.

V gene TRBV7-7 combines with J gene TRBJ1-4; the D gene is possibly TRBD1 (6 bases). This CDR3 has 17 amino acids. The V end lost 1 base, the J end lost 8 bases, and 20 bases lay between the germline ends. CDR1 is SSHAT, CDR2 FNYEAQ, per germline (reference sequence). The CDR3 DNA follows: TGTGCCAGCAGCTTAGTTCTTAGGGCAGGGGTAATGGAAAAACTGTTTTTT. It translates to CASSLVLRAGVMEKLFF.

This clone was recorded only once. One base separates it from a far larger clone, so it is likely a read error. The chain recombines TRBV29-1 with TRBJ1-1; the D is unclear. With 7 bases removed from V and 4 bases from J, the gap between germline ends came to 13 bases. Germline V gene sequence: CDR1 SQVTM, CDR2 ANQGSEA. The CDR3 runs to 12 residues. The CDR3 DNA sequence: TGCAGCGCCTACCGTGGGAGCACTGAAGCTTTCTTT. This gives the protein CSAYRGSTEAFF.

The CDR3 bases are TGTGCCAGCAGCCCCCTCAGCCCCGAGAGAGGCTATGGCTACACCTTC. Its protein product is CASSPLSPERGYGYTF. The chain is built from TRBV14 and TRBJ1-2, with D hard to call. Germline lookup yields CDR1 SGHDN and CDR2 FVKESK. The CDR3 spans 16 residues. The germline V and J ends were trimmed by 4 bases and 4 bases, with 19 bases remaining between them.

This clone was detected once. V and J are TRBV7-6 and TRBJ2-2; unclear D gene. Germline CDR1 is SGHVS and CDR2 is FNYEAQ. V shed 2 bases and J shed 4 bases, with 8 bases lying between them. This CDR3 comprises 14 residues. The CDR3 nucleotides are TGTGCCAGCAGCTTACTGGTGGGCACCGGGGAGCTGTTTTTT. Translating it yields CASSLLVGTGELFF.

V usage is TRBV7-2 and J usage is TRBJ1-5; 9 nucleotides align to TRBD1. The CDR3 consists of 15 residues. Germline V gives CDR1 SGHTA, CDR2 FQGNSA. V dropped 5 bases and J dropped 0; count of bases not matched to a gene: 2. CDR3 coding DNA: TGTGCCAGCAGCCCGACAGGGGGTAGCAATCAGCCCCAGCATTTT. Protein product: CASSPTGGSNQPQHF.

This chain connects TRBV11-2 to TRBJ2-3, with D hard to call. The germline V gene has CDR1 SGHAT and CDR2 FQNNGV. With 0 bases removed from V and 6 bases from J, the gap between germline ends came to 7 bases. This CDR3 is 13 amino acids long. The DNA for the CDR3 is TGTGCCAGCAGCTTAGACCTCTACGATACGCAGTATTTT. Translating gives CASSLDLYDTQYF.

This clone has a handful of counts. Other DNA sequences from this sample encode an identical CDR3 as well. The chain carries TRBV6-1 and TRBJ2-6; D uncertain. Germline CDR1 and CDR2: MNHNS and SASEGT. The CDR3 has 15 residues. V lost 10 bases and J lost 4, with 17 bases in between. The CDR3 spells CATGSDSAGANVLTF. CDR3 bases: TGTGCCACCGGATCCGACTCGGCAGGGGCCAACGTCCTGACTTTC.

V gene TRBV5-5 combines with J gene TRBJ2-5; TRBD1 matches at 7 bases. Germline V gene lookup returns CDR1 SGHKS and CDR2 YYEKEE (reference sequence). The CDR3 is 13 amino acids. Trimming took 0 bases from V and 5 from J; bases not matched to a gene: 1. CDR3 DNA: TGTGCCAGCAGCTTGGTCAGGGGGGAGACCCAGTACTTC. Translation: CASSLVRGETQYF.

The chain employs TRBV7-2 and TRBJ2-3; D unclear. Trimming shortened V by 4 bases and J by 1 base, and 9 bases separated the two germline ends. Germline CDR1 reads SGHTA; CDR2 reads FQGNSA. The CDR3 extends over 14 amino acids. The chain's CDR3 is CASSSLPRTDTQYF. CDR3 bases: TGTGCCAGCAGCTCCCTGCCTCGCACAGATACGCAGTATTTT.

About this clone itself: A much more abundant neighbour one base away suggests this may be a read error. Other DNA sequences from this sample encode an identical CDR3 as well. The gene calls are TRBV11-1 and TRBJ2-7, with TRBD2 matching 12 bases. The CDR3 covers 15 residues. Germline CDR1 SGHAT, CDR2 FQDESV (reference sequence). V lost 5 bases and J lost 2; bases outside the gene matches: 4. The CDR3, as DNA: TGTGCCAGCAGCCCAGGACTAGCGGGGACCTACGAGCAGTACTTC. Translating it yields CASSPGLAGTYEQYF.

The gene calls are TRBV15 and TRBJ1-2; D might be TRBD1 (5 bases). Trimming took off 0 bases at V and 8 bases at J, with 10 bases between the two ends. The germline CDR1 and CDR2 sequences are LNHNV and YYDKDF (reference sequence). The CDR3 sequence is 13 residues long. The CDR3 reads CATSRDLGEGYTF. The CDR3 DNA reads as TGTGCCACCAGCAGAGATCTGGGGGAAGGCTACACCTTC. The full variable domain, its missing parts supplied by reference TRBV15 and TRBJ1-2, is DAMVIQNPRYQVTQFGKPVTLSCSQTLNHNVMYWYQQKSSQAPKLLFHYYDKDFNNEADTPDNFQSRRPNTSFCFLDIRSPGLGDTAMYLCATSRDLGEGYTFGSGTRLTVV.

In this sample, this clone turned up once. The CDR3 nucleotides are TGTGCCAGCAGCTCATATACAGAGTACAATGAGCAGTTCTTC. Protein: CASSSYTEYNEQFF. The V call is TRBV7-2, the J call TRBJ2-1, with D unresolved. The CDR3 loop spans 14 amino acids. Trimming stripped 4 bases from V and 4 bases from J, with 11 bases between. The germline V gene has CDR1 SGHTA and CDR2 FQGNSA.

The chain is built from TRBV6-1 and TRBJ2-3; weak D call: TRBD1 (6 bases). Germline V lookup: CDR1 MNHNS, CDR2 SASEGT. Trimming shortened V by 2 bases and J by 3 bases, and 15 bases separated the two germline ends. CDR3 size: 16 residues. DNA of the CDR3: TGTGCCAGCAGTGAATCGGCTGGGCAGGGGACAGATACGCAGTATTTT. Its protein is CASSESAGQGTDTQYF.

The J gene is TRBJ2-3, the V gene TRBV9; no firm D call. V gave up 0 bases and J gave up 0 bases, with 5 bases separating them. Per germline, CDR1 SGDLS and CDR2 YYNGEE. The CDR3 loop spans 14 amino acids. The CDR3 nucleotides read TGTGCCAGCAGCGTAGGGGTTAGCACAGATACGCAGTATTTT. Translating gives CASSVGVSTDTQYF.

The chain recombines TRBV5-6 with TRBJ1-1, with 7 bases lining up with TRBD1. CDR1 and CDR2 from the germline V gene are SGHDT and YYEEEE. The junction had 7 bases not matched to a gene; V was cut back by 1 base and J by 1 base. The CDR3 has 16 residues. The CDR3 here is CASSLIEGARNTEAFF. The CDR3 bases are TGTGCCAGCAGCTTGATCGAGGGGGCTCGGAACACTGAAGCTTTCTTT.

The rearrangement joins TRBV30 to TRBJ1-4, with 7 bases lining up with TRBD1. The germline CDR1 and CDR2 sequences are GTSNPN and SVGIG (reference sequence). V lost 6 bases and J lost 3; bases outside the gene matches: 10. CDR3 size: 15 residues. The chain's CDR3 is CACNPGQSPNEKLFF. As DNA, the CDR3 is TGTGCCTGTAACCCGGGACAGTCTCCTAATGAAAAACTGTTTTTT. Supplemented by reference TRBV30 and TRBJ1-4, the full variable domain reads SQTIHQWPATLVQPVGSPLSLECTVEGTSNPNLYWYRQAAGRGLQLLFYSVGIGQISSEVPQNLSASRPQDRQFILSSKKLLLSDSGFYLCACNPGQSPNEKLFFGSGTQLSVL.

This clone was detected many times. The chain is built from TRBV27 and TRBJ2-6, with 8 bases matching TRBD1. CDR3 length equals 17 residues. With 7 bases clipped from V and 0 bases from J, the junction kept 8 bases outside the gene matches. Germline values: CDR1 MNHEY, CDR2 SMNVEV (reference sequence). CDR3 amino acids: CASTRTGWASGANVLTF. CDR3 DNA sequence: TGTGCCAGCACCCGGACAGGGTGGGCCTCTGGGGCCAACGTCCTGACTTTC.

The V gene is TRBV4-2, the J gene TRBJ2-7, with 7 bases lining up with TRBD2. The CDR3 loop spans 14 amino acids. Germline lookup yields CDR1 LGHNA and CDR2 YNFKEQ. V gave up 5 bases and J gave up 0 bases; unmatched junction bases: 4. In DNA, the CDR3 is TGTGCCAGCAGCTTGGGGAGGGGCTCCTACGAGCAGTACTTC. This codes for CASSLGRGSYEQYF.

A word on this clone: This likely stems from a read error, as it lies one base from a far larger clone. Here the CDR3 DNA reads TGTACCAGCACCCTGGGGGGCCAAGAGACCCAGTACTTC. It translates to CTSTLGGQETQYF. This chain connects TRBV7-9 to TRBJ2-5; the D gene is possibly TRBD2 (6 bases). This CDR3 is built from 13 residues. The germline gives CDR1 SEHNR, CDR2 FQNEAQ (reference sequence).

The V call is TRBV28, the J call TRBJ1-1; maybe TRBD1 (5 bases). This CDR3 spans 18 amino acids. Trimming shortened V by 5 bases and J by 0 bases, and 22 bases separated the two germline ends. CDR1 and CDR2 from the germline V gene are MDHEN and SYDVKM. The CDR3: CASSPSGGARIMNTEAFF. DNA of the CDR3: TGTGCCAGCAGTCCGTCGGGTGGGGCGCGGATCATGAACACTGAAGCTTTCTTT.

The V gene is TRBV4-2, the J gene TRBJ2-3; D might be TRBD2 (5 bases). Germline values: CDR1 LGHNA, CDR2 YNFKEQ. Trimming stripped 4 bases from V and 5 bases from J, with 19 bases between. This CDR3 has 16 residues. Here the CDR3 reads CASSLFLAFSQDTQYF. As DNA, the CDR3 is TGTGCCAGCAGCCTATTTTTAGCGTTCTCCCAAGATACGCAGTATTTT.

This chain connects TRBV6-6 to TRBJ2-2, with TRBD1 matching over 8 bases. V was clipped by 4 bases and J by 2 bases; unmatched bases: 6. Germline V CDR1 and CDR2: MNHNY, SVGAGI (reference sequence). This CDR3 spans 16 amino acids. CDR3 nucleotides: TGTGCCAGCAGTTCCGGACAGGGCGAAAACACCGGGGAGCTGTTTTTT. Residues: CASSSGQGENTGELFF.

V and J are TRBV18 and TRBJ1-2; no clear D. The germline V gene encodes CDR1 KGHSH and CDR2 LQKENI. There are 15 residues in the CDR3. The V gene lost 3 bases and the J gene lost 4 bases, with 15 bases spanning the gap. The CDR3 coding sequence is TGTGCCAGCTCACCTTCCCAAATAAATTTCTATGGCTACACCTTC. Translating it yields CASSPSQINFYGYTF. Combining the CDR3 with reference TRBV18 and TRBJ1-2 gives the whole variable domain NAGVMQNPRHLVRRRGQEARLRCSPMKGHSHVYWYRQLPEEGLKFMVYLQKENIIDESGMPKERFSAEFPKEGPSILRIQQVVRGDSAAYFCASSPSQINFYGYTFGSGTRLTVV.

This chain joins TRBV21-1 and TRBJ2-2; whether TRBD2, the table's D call, matches the DNA was not checked. TRBV21-1 is a pseudogene. CDR3 length: 16 amino acids. The DNA of the CDR3 is TGTGCCAGCCCCAGGGGCGGGAGTGGTGGTCGTGGGGAGCTGTTTTTT. It codes for CASPRGGSGGRGELFF.

This chain links TRBV18 with TRBJ2-7, with D perhaps matching TRBD1 (6 bases). This CDR3 comprises 15 residues. The germline gives CDR1 KGHSH, CDR2 LQKENI. V gave up 3 bases and J gave up 7 bases, with 19 bases separating them. CDR3 nucleotide sequence: TGTGCCAGCTCACCGAATGGGGGCCGACTCGGGGAGCAGTACTTC. Translating gives CASSPNGGRLGEQYF. Filled out from reference TRBV18 and TRBJ2-7, the complete variable domain reads NAGVMQNPRHLVRRRGQEARLRCSPMKGHSHVYWYRQLPEEGLKFMVYLQKENIIDESGMPKERFSAEFPKEGPSILRIQQVVRGDSAAYFCASSPNGGRLGEQYFGPGTRLTVT.

A note on this clone: Distinct nucleotide sequences in the sample also encode this CDR3. The V gene is TRBV18, the J gene TRBJ2-5; a weak D match, TRBD2 (6 bases). V was clipped by 6 bases and J by 4 bases, with 6 bases between them. Germline loops: CDR1 KGHSH, CDR2 LQKENI. The CDR3 spans 11 residues. CDR3 DNA sequence: TGTGCCAGCTCGCGGGGAGAGACCCAGTACTTC. This codes for CASSRGETQYF.

A note on this clone: The same CDR3 also results from other DNA sequences found in this sample. The gene calls are TRBV5-1 and TRBJ1-1; D not certain. The CDR3 is made up of 13 amino acids. V was shortened by 0 bases and J by 1 base, with 4 bases between the two germline ends. The germline V gene encodes CDR1 SGHRS and CDR2 YFSETQ. The CDR3 reads CASSLDPNTEAFF. CDR3 DNA sequence: TGCGCCAGCAGCTTGGACCCGAACACTGAAGCTTTCTTT.